Following are 18 T cell receptor beta chains from one sample sequenced in a study of cytomegalovirus exposure and HLA in healthy donors. The PCR ran on 60 Vbeta and 13 Jbeta primers. This table comes from immunoSEQ multiplex PCR, and its TCRdb copy is limited to in-frame clones, with some not included. The sample yields about 130,000 clones, about three quarters seen once. Sequences were obtained from PBMCs. Source of these receptors: a human donor in good health.

This clone has more than one count but fewer than ten. The V gene is TRBV9, the J gene TRBJ1-6; unclear D gene. CDR1 and CDR2 (germline): SGDLS, YYNGEE. The CDR3 is made up of 14 amino acids. Trimming shortened V by 0 bases and J by 7 bases, and 8 bases separated the two germline ends. The CDR3 loop reads CASSVGAMNSPLHF. CDR3 in DNA: TGTGCCAGCAGCGTAGGGGCCATGAATTCACCCCTCCACTTT.

J is TRBJ1-1 and V is TRBV28; maybe TRBD1 (6 bases). Germline assignment: CDR1 MDHEN and CDR2 SYDVKM. Trimming took 3 bases from V and 1 from J, leaving 9 bases between them. The CDR3 extends over 14 amino acids. DNA of the CDR3: TGTGCCAGCAGTTTCGACAGGCCGAACACTGAAGCTTTCTTT. Its translation is CASSFDRPNTEAFF. Together with reference TRBV28 and TRBJ1-1, the CDR3 gives the full variable domain: DVKVTQSSRYLVKRTGEKVFLECVQDMDHENMFWYRQDPGLGLRLIYFSYDVKMKEKGDIPEGYSVSREKKERFSLILESASTNQTSMYLCASSFDRPNTEAFFGQGTRLTVV.

This chain joins TRBV5-1 and TRBJ2-2; D remains ambiguous. This CDR3 comprises 11 residues. V was cut by 6 bases and J by 6 bases, with 6 bases left in between. Germline assignment: CDR1 SGHRS and CDR2 YFSETQ. The CDR3 nucleotides read TGCGCCAGCATCCCCGCCGGGGAGCTGTTTTTT. Translation: CASIPAGELFF.

The V and J genes are TRBV12-5 and TRBJ2-5; the match to TRBD1 covers 10 bases. The CDR3 spans 15 residues. Germline CDR1 is LGHNT and CDR2 is FRNRAP. The J segment lost 3 bases and the V segment lost 5 bases, leaving 6 bases of the junction unmatched. In DNA, the CDR3 is TGTGCTAGTGGTCAAGACAGGGGGCGGAAAGAGACCCAGTACTTC. Its protein is CASGQDRGRKETQYF.

A few counts support this clone. The V call is TRBV2, the J call TRBJ2-7, with 10 positions matching TRBD1. V was clipped by 9 bases and J by 1 base; unmatched bases: 3. The germline gives CDR1 SNHLY, CDR2 FYNNEI. The CDR3 has 13 residues. Here the CDR3 reads CASSDRGSYEQYF. The CDR3 region has the DNA TGTGCCAGTTCGGACAGGGGGTCCTACGAGCAGTACTTC.

The rearrangement uses TRBV13 and TRBJ2-1; 9 bases agree with TRBD2. The CDR3 has 15 amino acids. The germline CDR1 and CDR2 sequences are PRHDT and FYEKMQ (reference sequence). The trim removed 0 bases at V and 4 bases at J, leaving 1 base unmatched. The CDR3, as DNA: TGTGCCAGCAGCTTAGGGACTAGCGGTTACAATGAGCAGTTCTTC. It specifies CASSLGTSGYNEQFF.

The chain has TRBV28 and TRBJ1-3, with D perhaps TRBD1 (5 bases). Deletions cut 7 bases from V and 0 bases from J, with 13 bases between. In germline, CDR1 is MDHEN, CDR2 SYDVKM. This CDR3 is 15 amino acids long. Here the CDR3 reads CASNLGGNSGNTIYF. Written as DNA, the CDR3 is TGTGCCAGCAATCTGGGGGGAAACTCTGGAAACACCATATATTTT.

This chain joins TRBV5-1 and TRBJ1-2; D is unclear. The CDR3 sequence is 14 residues long. V lost 3 bases to trimming and J lost 6 bases, with 15 bases between them. The germline V gene has CDR1 SGHRS and CDR2 YFSETQ. The CDR3 is CASSSPGGLDGYTF. The CDR3 coding sequence is TGCGCCAGCAGCTCTCCCGGCGGCCTGGATGGCTACACCTTC. The complete variable domain, with remaining parts taken from reference TRBV5-1 and TRBJ1-2, reads KAGVTQTPRYLIKTRGQQVTLSCSPISGHRSVSWYQQTPGQGLQFLFEYFSETQRNKGNFPGRFSGRQFSNSRSEMNVSTLELGDSALYLCASSSPGGLDGYTFGSGTRLTVV.

The V call is TRBV10-3, the J call TRBJ1-1; D gene uncertain. The germline gives CDR1 ENHRY, CDR2 SYGVKD. The CDR3 is 12 residues long. The V end lost 8 bases, the J end lost 5 bases, and 12 bases lay between the germline ends. In DNA form, the CDR3 reads TGTGCCATCGGGAGGGCCGGAACTGAAGCTTTCTTT. Translated: CAIGRAGTEAFF.

The rearrangement links TRBV4-3 to TRBJ1-5; tentative D call: TRBD1 (6 bases). Between the trimmed V and J ends, which lost 1 base and 2 bases, there was a span of 12 bases. The CDR3 loop spans 16 amino acids. The germline V gene has CDR1 LGHNA and CDR2 YSLEER. The chain's CDR3 is CASSQVSGAGNQPQHF. The CDR3 nucleotides are TGCGCCAGCAGCCAAGTATCAGGGGCCGGCAATCAGCCCCAGCATTTT.

This clone was detected a few times. The gene calls are TRBV7-9 and TRBJ1-2; D is ambiguous. The CDR3 has 14 residues. V lost 5 bases and J lost 1, with 11 bases in between. Looked up from germline, CDR1 is SEHNR and CDR2 is FQNEAQ (reference sequence). This CDR3 is CASSAYSLNYGYTF. In DNA, the CDR3 is TGTGCCAGCAGCGCCTACAGTCTTAACTATGGCTACACCTTC.

The chain links TRBV6-6 to TRBJ1-2, with a tentative D call TRBD1 (6 bases). Trimming left V 7 bases short and J 8 bases short, with 17 bases between. CDR3 length: 13 residues. Germline V gene sequence: CDR1 MNHNY, CDR2 SVGAGI (reference sequence). The CDR3, as DNA: TGTGCCAGCAACCCTTTGGGGGCCGGCGGCTACACCTTC. Protein product: CASNPLGAGGYTF.

The V call is TRBV7-9, the J call TRBJ2-2, with TRBD1 identical over 12 bases. The CDR3 covers 15 residues. Trimming took 5 bases from V and 6 from J; bases not matched to a gene: 4. Per germline, CDR1 SEHNR and CDR2 FQNEAQ (reference sequence). CDR3 DNA sequence: TGTGCCAGCAGCCTGGGACAGGGGGCGGCCGGGGAGCTGTTTTTT. Translated, it gives CASSLGQGAAGELFF.

The CDR3 nucleotides are TGTGCCAGCGCTCCGACAGGGGGCGGGAATGAAAAACTGTTTTTT. It codes for CASAPTGGGNEKLFF. The genes are TRBV6-4 and TRBJ1-4; 10 bases agree with TRBD1. Germline loops: CDR1 MRHNA, CDR2 SNTAGT. With 8 bases clipped from V and 5 bases from J, the junction kept 8 bases outside the gene matches. The CDR3 loop spans 15 amino acids.

The chain couples TRBV28 to TRBJ1-4; 7 positions agree with TRBD1. The CDR3 runs to 14 residues. J lost 7 bases, V lost 8 bases, and 10 bases had no gene match. CDR1 is MDHEN, CDR2 SYDVKM, per germline. For the CDR3, the DNA is TGTGCCAGCGGTGGACAGGCTCTGGCTGAAAAACTGTTTTTT. Translating it yields CASGGQALAEKLFF.

This sequence joins TRBV2 and TRBJ2-2, with 12 bases aligning to TRBD2. Trimming removed 6 bases from V and 3 bases from J; junction bases left unmatched: 5. The CDR3 is made up of 16 amino acids. Per germline, CDR1 SNHLY and CDR2 FYNNEI. CDR3 in amino acids: CASRLGTSGYTGELFF. The CDR3, as DNA: TGTGCCAGCAGATTAGGGACTAGCGGGTACACCGGGGAGCTGTTTTTT.

The chain joins TRBV5-1 to TRBJ1-3; 7 bases match TRBD1. CDR1 and CDR2 from the germline V gene are SGHRS and YFSETQ. The ends lost 4 bases at V and 2 bases at J; junction bases unmatched: 6. The CDR3 spans 15 residues. DNA for the CDR3: TGCGCCAGCAGCAGATTAACAGGGGCTGGAAACACCATATATTTT. Translating it yields CASSRLTGAGNTIYF.

As regards this clone: Germline and junction disagree at one end, which may indicate a read error. The chain couples TRBV28 to TRBJ2-1; 8 bases map to TRBD1. Germline V gene sequence: CDR1 MDHEN, CDR2 SYDVKM. The CDR3 is 13 amino acids. The CDR3 nucleotides are TGTGCCAGCAGTTTTCCAGGGGGCCATGAGCAATTCTTC. Its translation: CASSFPGGHEQFF. Complete variable domain (other parts from reference TRBV28 and TRBJ2-1): DVKVTQSSRYLVKRTGEKVFLECVQDMDHENMFWYRQDPGLGLRLIYFSYDVKMKEKGDIPEGYSVSREKKERFSLILESASTNQTSMYLCASSFPGGHEQFFGPGTRLTVL.